This TCR beta chain was retrieved from a study of blood T cell repertoires in COVID-19 (dated by TCRdb to 2020 to 2021). Context from the whole study: Samples covering the acute and convalescent phases of COVID-19 were provided by collaborators in the United States, Italy and Spain. The repertoires were released in a freely available public database meant as a resource for research on the immune response to SARS-CoV-2. The sample metadata nearly always contained a de-identified subject ID, COVID-19 status, age in years and sex. The dataset comprised deeply sampled blood TCRbeta repertoires from subjects exposed to, actively infected with, or recovered from COVID-19. Where HLA class I and class II types were available, the types were taken from metadata supplied by the sample provider, not from assay-based typing. Samples were obtained from the ongoing ImmuneRACE study (first 160 participants) and from 1,254 subjects provided by 6 global collaborators. The material from the prospective study consisted of cDNA or gDNA derived from T cells, B-cell-depleted T cells, or PBMCs.

On the study overall, not on this receptor specifically: The quantity of clinical and demographic metadata differed by source and by participant and was supplied without curation.

The immunoSEQ Assay, a bias-controlled multiplex PCR, was used to amplify TCRbeta CDR3 regions from genomic DNA. In the original analysis: Nucleated cell counts per sample were estimated from amplification of reference gene primers within the assay. Sequence reads were collapsed and filtered to measure the absolute abundance of every unique TCRbeta CDR3 rearrangement. For each sample, productive Simpson clonality was calculated as the square root of Simpson's diversity index across productive rearrangements. TCRdb carries this immuneACCESS record with in-frame sequences only. Its versions omit some clonotypes, under half of them owing to an unresolved V gene in the studies checked, with the rest unexplained. V, J and clone size derive from that table, while D and trimming were established from the DNA sequence. This sample lists 180,000 or so clones; more than 80% were detected once. The ten largest make up 5% to 7.5% of the sample.

V is shortened by 0 bases, J by 0 bases, and the region joining them spans 17 bases. CDR1 is given as MGHRA and CDR2 as YSYEKL, both from the germline V gene. CDR3 length: 19 amino acids, cysteine to phenylalanine. The CDR3 DNA has 57 bases and is translated from base 1. Enrolling through a virtual design, the prospective study's participants ranged in age from roughly 18 to 95 years and lived across 24 United States geographic areas. Cohort assignment in the prospective study relied on participant-reported clinical history from a screening survey and a study questionnaire. ImmuneRACE Cohort 3 recovered participants were defined by two consecutive negative NP/OP PCR tests, healthcare professional clearance, or symptom resolution. In the prospective study, mobile phlebotomists collected whole blood, serum and a nasopharyngeal or oropharyngeal swab from each participant. Prospective study participants could optionally give additional blood draws and questionnaires over a roughly 2-month period. Before DNA extraction, blood samples from the prospective study were shipped at room temperature or frozen.

As to this clone: No cognate antigen has been identified for it. The sample holds no much larger clone one base away, and base qualities are not on file.

The sequencing input was PBMCs or T cells enriched from blood (not recorded which). The rearrangement joined TRBV4-1 to TRBJ2-2; TRBD2 is possibly the D segment (6 matching bases). The sequence was obtained from a man aged 40-50 years who had recovered from COVID-19. The CDR3 corresponds to CASSQEGVGTGANTGELFF. The nucleotide sequence is TGCGCCAGCAGCCAAGAAGGGGTAGGGACGGGAGCGAACACCGGGGAGCTGTTTTTT.